Sequencing of this T cell receptor (beta chain) was carried out in a study of T cell responses to AZD1222 COVID-19 vaccine. Data came from immunoSEQ multiplex PCR; TCRdb stores just in-frame clones and leaves some out. The repertoire holds 85,000 to 130,000 clones, with more than 75% as singletons. CDR1 and CDR2 (germline): KGHSH, LQKENI. The CDR3 is 14 amino acids. V gene TRBV18 combines with J gene TRBJ1-2, with D perhaps matching TRBD1 (5 bases). The sequences come from peripheral blood, collected 28 days after the second dose of the MenACWY control vaccine. The clonotype originates from an adult who received the MenACWY meningococcal vaccine as a control. CDR3: CVSSETTVNYGYTF. The CDR3 nucleotides are TGTGTAAGTTCTGAGACGACAGTGAACTATGGCTACACCTTC.